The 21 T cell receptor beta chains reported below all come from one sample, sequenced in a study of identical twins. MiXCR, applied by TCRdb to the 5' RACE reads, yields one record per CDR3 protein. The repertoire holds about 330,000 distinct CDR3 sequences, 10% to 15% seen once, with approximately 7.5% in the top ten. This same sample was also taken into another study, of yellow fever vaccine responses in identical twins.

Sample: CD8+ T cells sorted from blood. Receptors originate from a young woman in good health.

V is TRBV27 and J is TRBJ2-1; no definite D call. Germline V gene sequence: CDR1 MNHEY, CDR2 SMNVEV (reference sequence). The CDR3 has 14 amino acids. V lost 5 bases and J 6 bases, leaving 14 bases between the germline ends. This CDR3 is CASSDPLAVNEQFF. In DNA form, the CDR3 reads TGTGCCAGCAGTGACCCCTTAGCCGTCAATGAGCAGTTCTTC.

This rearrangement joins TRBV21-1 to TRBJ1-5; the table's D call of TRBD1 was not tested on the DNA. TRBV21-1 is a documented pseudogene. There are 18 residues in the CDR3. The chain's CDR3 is CASSKLLRGRERNQPQHF. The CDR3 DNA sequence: TGTGCCAGCAGCAAATTACTGCGTGGCAGGGAGCGCAATCAGCCCCAGCATTTT.

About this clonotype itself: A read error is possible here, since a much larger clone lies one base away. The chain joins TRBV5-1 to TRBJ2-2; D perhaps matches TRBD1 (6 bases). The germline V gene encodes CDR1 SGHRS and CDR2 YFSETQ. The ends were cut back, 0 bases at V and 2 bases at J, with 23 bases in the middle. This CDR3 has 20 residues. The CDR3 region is CASSLEVVLSGQFNTGELFF. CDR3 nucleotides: TGCGCCAGCAGCTTGGAGGTCGTCCTGTCCGGACAGTTCAACACCGGGGAGCTGTTTTTT.

In DNA, the CDR3 is TGTGCCAGCAGTTTACGTCCCGCTCCCAGCTCCTACAATGAGCAGTTCTTC. Translating it yields CASSLRPAPSSYNEQFF. The chain employs TRBV27 and TRBJ2-1; D gene ambiguous. This CDR3 region has 17 residues. CDR1 and CDR2 (germline): MNHEY, SMNVEV (reference sequence). V lost 2 bases and J lost 0, with 14 bases in between.

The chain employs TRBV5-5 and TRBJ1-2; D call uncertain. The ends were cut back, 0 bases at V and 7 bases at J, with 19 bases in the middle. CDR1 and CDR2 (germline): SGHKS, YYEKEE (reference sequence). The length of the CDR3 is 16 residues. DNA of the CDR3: TGTGCCAGCAGCTTGGTATCTCCAGCCCCCAGCCCTGGCTACACCTTC. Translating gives CASSLVSPAPSPGYTF.

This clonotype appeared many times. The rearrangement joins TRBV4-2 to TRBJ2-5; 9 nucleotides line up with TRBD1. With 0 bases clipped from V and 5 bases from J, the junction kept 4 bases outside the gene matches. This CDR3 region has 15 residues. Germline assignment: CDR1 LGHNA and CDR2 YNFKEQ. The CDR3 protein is CASSQETGGMETQYF. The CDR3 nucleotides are TGTGCCAGCAGCCAAGAGACAGGGGGGATGGAGACCCAGTACTTC.

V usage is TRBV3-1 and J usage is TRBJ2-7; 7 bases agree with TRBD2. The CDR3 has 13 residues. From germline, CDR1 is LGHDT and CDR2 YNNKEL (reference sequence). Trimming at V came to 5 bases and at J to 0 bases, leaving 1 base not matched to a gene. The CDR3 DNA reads TGTGCCAGCAGCTGGACTAGCTCCTACGAGCAGTACTTC. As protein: CASSWTSSYEQYF.

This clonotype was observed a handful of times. The CDR3 protein is CSAGQGTGELFF. The DNA of the CDR3 is TGCAGTGCTGGACAGGGAACCGGGGAGCTGTTTTTT. The V and J genes are TRBV20-1 and TRBJ2-2; 8 bases agree with TRBD1. CDR1 and CDR2 from the germline V gene are DFQATT and SNEGSKA (reference sequence). Unmatched junction bases numbered 1, after V lost 5 bases and J lost 5 bases. This CDR3 comprises 12 residues.

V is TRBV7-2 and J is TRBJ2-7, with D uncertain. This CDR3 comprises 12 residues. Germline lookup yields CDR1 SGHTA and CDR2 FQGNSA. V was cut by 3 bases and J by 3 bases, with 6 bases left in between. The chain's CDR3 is CASSFLYYEQYF. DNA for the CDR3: TGTGCCAGCAGCTTCCTGTACTACGAGCAGTACTTC.

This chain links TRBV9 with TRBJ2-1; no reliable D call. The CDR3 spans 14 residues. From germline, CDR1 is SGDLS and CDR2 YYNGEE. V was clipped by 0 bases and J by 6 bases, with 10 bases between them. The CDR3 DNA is TGTGCCAGCAGCGTAGAAAGACTCAGCAATGAGCAGTTCTTC. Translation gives CASSVERLSNEQFF.

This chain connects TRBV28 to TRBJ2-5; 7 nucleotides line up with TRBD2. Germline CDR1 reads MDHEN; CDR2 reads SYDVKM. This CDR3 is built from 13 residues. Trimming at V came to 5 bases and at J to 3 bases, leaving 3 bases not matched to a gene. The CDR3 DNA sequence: TGTGCCAGCAGTAGCGGGGAGGAAGAGACCCAGTACTTC. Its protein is CASSSGEEETQYF.

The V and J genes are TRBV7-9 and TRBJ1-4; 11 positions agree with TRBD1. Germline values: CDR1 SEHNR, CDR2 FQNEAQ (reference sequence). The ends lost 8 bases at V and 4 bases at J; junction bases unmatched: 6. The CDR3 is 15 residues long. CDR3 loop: CASSWTGGDNEKLFF. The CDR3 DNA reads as TGTGCCAGCTCCTGGACAGGGGGCGATAATGAAAAACTGTTTTTT.

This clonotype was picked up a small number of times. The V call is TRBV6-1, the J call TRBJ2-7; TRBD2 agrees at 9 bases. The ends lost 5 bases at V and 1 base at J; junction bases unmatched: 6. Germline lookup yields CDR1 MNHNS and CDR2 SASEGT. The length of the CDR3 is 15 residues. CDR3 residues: CASSPIAGASYEQYF. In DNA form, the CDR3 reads TGTGCCAGCAGTCCTATAGCGGGAGCTTCCTACGAGCAGTACTTC.

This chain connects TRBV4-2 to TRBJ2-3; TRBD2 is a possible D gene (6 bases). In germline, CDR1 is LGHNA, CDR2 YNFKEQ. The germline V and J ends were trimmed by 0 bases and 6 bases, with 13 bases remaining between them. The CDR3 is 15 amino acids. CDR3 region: CASSQELGAGDTQYF. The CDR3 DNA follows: TGTGCCAGCAGCCAAGAGCTAGGGGCGGGGGATACGCAGTATTTT.

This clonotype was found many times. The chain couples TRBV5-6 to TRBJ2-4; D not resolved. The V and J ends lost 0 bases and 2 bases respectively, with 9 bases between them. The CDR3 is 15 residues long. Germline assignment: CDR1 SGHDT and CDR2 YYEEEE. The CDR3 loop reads CASSLVEGSKNIQYF. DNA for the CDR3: TGTGCCAGCAGCTTGGTGGAAGGATCCAAAAACATTCAGTACTTC.

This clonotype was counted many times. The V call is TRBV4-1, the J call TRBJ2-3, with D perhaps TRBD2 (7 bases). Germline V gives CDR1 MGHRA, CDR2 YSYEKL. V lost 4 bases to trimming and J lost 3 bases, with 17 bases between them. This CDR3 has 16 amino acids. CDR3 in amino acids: CASSPKGGGGTDTQYF. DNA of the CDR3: TGCGCCAGCAGCCCGAAAGGGGGGGGAGGGACAGATACGCAGTATTTT.

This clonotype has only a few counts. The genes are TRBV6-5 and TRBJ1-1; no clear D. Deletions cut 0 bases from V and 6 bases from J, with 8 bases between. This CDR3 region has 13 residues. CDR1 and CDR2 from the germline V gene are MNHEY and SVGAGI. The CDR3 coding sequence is TGTGCCAGCAGTTACTCGTCCGCTTCTGAAGCTTTCTTT. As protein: CASSYSSASEAFF.

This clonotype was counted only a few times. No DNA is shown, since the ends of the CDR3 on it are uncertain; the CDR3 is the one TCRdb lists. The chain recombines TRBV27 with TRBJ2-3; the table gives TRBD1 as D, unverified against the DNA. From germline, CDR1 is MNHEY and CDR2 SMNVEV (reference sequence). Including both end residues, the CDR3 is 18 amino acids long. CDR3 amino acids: CASIPSVAGGLGTDTQYF.

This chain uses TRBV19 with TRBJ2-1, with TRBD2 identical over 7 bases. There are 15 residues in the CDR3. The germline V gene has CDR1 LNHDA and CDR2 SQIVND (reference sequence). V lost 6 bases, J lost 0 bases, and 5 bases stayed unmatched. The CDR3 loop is CASRTGTNSYNEQFF. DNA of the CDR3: TGTGCCAGTAGGACCGGGACTAACTCCTACAATGAGCAGTTCTTC. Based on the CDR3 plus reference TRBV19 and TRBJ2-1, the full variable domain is DGGITQSPKYLFRKEGQNVTLSCEQNLNHDAMYWYRQDPGQGLRLIYYSQIVNDFQKGDIAEGYSVSREKKESFPLTVTSAQKNPTAFYLCASRTGTNSYNEQFFGPGTRLTVL.

CDR3 bases: TGTGCCAGCAGCTTCGAGGGCACCTATGGCTACACCTTC. This gives the protein CASSFEGTYGYTF. This chain links TRBV7-9 with TRBJ1-2; no firm D call. V lost 3 bases and J 4 bases, leaving 9 bases between the germline ends. CDR1 and CDR2 (germline): SEHNR, FQNEAQ (reference sequence). The CDR3 sequence is 13 residues long.

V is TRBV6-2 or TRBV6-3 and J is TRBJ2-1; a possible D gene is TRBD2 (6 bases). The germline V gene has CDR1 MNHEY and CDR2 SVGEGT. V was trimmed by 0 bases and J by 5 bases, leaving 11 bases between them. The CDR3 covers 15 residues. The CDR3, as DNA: TGTGCCAGCAGTTACTCGAACGGGAGCCACAATGAGCAGTTCTTC. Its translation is CASSYSNGSHNEQFF.